This T cell receptor (beta chain) was retrieved from a study of blood T cell repertoires in COVID-19. Germline trimming cut 2 bases from V and 5 bases from J; bases unmatched to any gene: 9. This CDR3 region has 16 residues. Germline-derived CDR1 and CDR2 are MDHEN and SYDVKM. TCRdb keeps only in-frame clones here, not all; method: immunoSEQ multiplex PCR. In the table there are 85,000 to 95,000 clones, more than 70% of which are singletons. The chain uses TRBV28 and TRBJ2-5; 9 bases match TRBD2. The receptor was isolated from a human donor in a cohort sampled during active COVID-19. Material for sequencing was peripheral blood. The CDR3 DNA reads TGTGCCAGCAGTTTAGGGTTAGCGGGAGTATGGGAGACCCAGTACTTC. Translated: CASSLGLAGVWETQYF.